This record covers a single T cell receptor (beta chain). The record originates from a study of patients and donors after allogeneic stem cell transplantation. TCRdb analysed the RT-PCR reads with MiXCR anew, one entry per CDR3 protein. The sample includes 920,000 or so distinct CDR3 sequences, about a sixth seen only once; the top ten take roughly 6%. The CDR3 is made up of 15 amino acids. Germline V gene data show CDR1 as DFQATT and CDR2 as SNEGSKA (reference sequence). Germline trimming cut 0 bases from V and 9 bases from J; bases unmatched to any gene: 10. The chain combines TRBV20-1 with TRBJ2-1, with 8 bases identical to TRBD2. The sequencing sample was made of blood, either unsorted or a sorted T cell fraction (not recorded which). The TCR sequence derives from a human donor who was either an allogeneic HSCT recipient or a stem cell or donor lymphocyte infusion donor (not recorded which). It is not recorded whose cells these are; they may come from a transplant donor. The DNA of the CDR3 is TGCAGTGCTAGAGATCCGGGGGGGCTAGGTGGTGAGCAGTTCTTC. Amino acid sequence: CSARDPGGLGGEQFF.